This passage covers 12 T cell receptor beta chains from one sample sequenced in a study of vaccination and CD4 T cells after COVID-19. Described treatment: roughly 10-day PBMC culture with coronavirus spike peptide pools or control peptides (ViraFEST assay). The unexposed donor gave CD4+ T cells before the COVID-19 pandemic (2011-2018). Which antigens these TCRs recognize remains unknown. Cultured CD4+ T-cell DNA underwent Oncomine TCR Beta short-read sequencing. From cultured CD4+ T cells, genomic DNA was extracted. Each CDR3 protein is one row after TCRdb ran MiXCR on the PCR reads. The sample contains around 10,000 distinct CDR3 sequences, roughly 32% of which appear only once. Source material: CD4+ T cells from blood, cultured in vitro. These receptors all stem from a human donor in good health.

The chain recombines TRBV29-1 with TRBJ2-3; D call uncertain. The V end lost 3 bases, the J end lost 3 bases, and 7 bases lay between the germline ends. This CDR3 comprises 12 residues. Germline CDR1 and CDR2: SQVTM and ANQGSEA. CDR3 amino acids: CSVDDRTDTQYF. The CDR3 bases are TGCAGCGTTGACGATAGGACAGATACGCAGTATTTT.

The gene calls are TRBV7-9 and TRBJ2-5; D possibly corresponds to TRBD2 (7 bases). CDR1 SEHNR and CDR2 FQNEAQ come from the germline V gene (reference sequence). CDR3 size: 14 residues. V was trimmed by 1 base and J by 4 bases, leaving 10 bases between them. The DNA for the CDR3 is TGTGCCAGCAGCTTAGTCGGGGGGCGAGAGACCCAGTACTTC. As protein: CASSLVGGRETQYF.

This clonotype was counted once. The CDR3 coding sequence is TGTGCCAGCAGTTTAGTGTCCCAGGGAGAAAATTCACCCCTCCACTTT. This gives the protein CASSLVSQGENSPLHF. The chain uses TRBV28 and TRBJ1-6; perhaps TRBD1 as D (5 bases). The germline gives CDR1 MDHEN, CDR2 SYDVKM. The CDR3 sequence is 16 residues long. V was cut by 2 bases and J by 7 bases, with 15 bases left in between.

V gene TRBV20-1 combines with J gene TRBJ2-1; 7 bases fit TRBD1. CDR1 DFQATT and CDR2 SNEGSKA come from the germline V gene (reference sequence). Losses at the gene ends were 2 bases for V and 10 bases for J; bases not matched to a gene: 11. There are 14 residues in the CDR3. In DNA form, the CDR3 reads TGCAGTGCTAGACCGGACAGGCTAATCGGGGAGCAGTTCTTC. Amino acid sequence: CSARPDRLIGEQFF.

The chain couples TRBV7-9 to TRBJ2-1; D is uncertain. V shed 0 bases and J shed 3 bases, with 9 bases lying between them. This CDR3 is 15 amino acids long. The V gene's germline CDR1 is SEHNR and CDR2 FQNEAQ (reference sequence). The CDR3 spells CASSLAWEDYNEQFF. In nucleotides, the CDR3 is TGTGCCAGCAGCTTAGCGTGGGAAGACTACAATGAGCAGTTCTTC.

This sequence joins TRBV19 and TRBJ2-5; D might be TRBD2 (5 bases). V shed 4 bases and J shed 5 bases, with 17 bases lying between them. There are 15 residues in the CDR3. Germline CDR1 reads LNHDA; CDR2 reads SQIVND (reference sequence). CDR3: CASSNPGASWETQYF. The CDR3 coding sequence is TGTGCCAGTAGTAACCCTGGTGCTAGCTGGGAGACCCAGTACTTC.

The rearrangement uses TRBV7-9 and TRBJ2-1; perhaps TRBD2 as D (6 bases). CDR1 SEHNR and CDR2 FQNEAQ come from the germline V gene (reference sequence). This CDR3 contains 14 residues. Trimming removed 3 bases at V and 3 bases at J, with 9 bases between. CDR3 residues: CASSLSGDYNEQFF. CDR3 in DNA: TGTGCCAGCAGCTTGTCGGGGGACTACAATGAGCAGTTCTTC.

This clonotype was observed a single time. The chain has TRBV6-2 or TRBV6-3 and TRBJ2-1; 11 bases map to TRBD1. Germline CDR1 reads MNHEY; CDR2 reads SVGEGT. V shed 3 bases, J shed 8 bases, and the junction held 12 bases outside the gene matches. The CDR3 covers 17 residues. CDR3 protein: CASSYRTWTGGLYEQFF. CDR3 coding DNA: TGTGCCAGCAGTTATAGGACGTGGACAGGGGGCTTGTATGAGCAGTTCTTC.

A few counts support this clonotype. This chain links TRBV20-1 with TRBJ2-1; D ambiguous. Germline lookup yields CDR1 DFQATT and CDR2 SNEGSKA (reference sequence). This CDR3 has 12 residues. Trimming removed 8 bases at V and 4 bases at J, with 12 bases between. The CDR3 loop reads CSTRGLYNEQFF. CDR3 in DNA: TGCAGTACCCGTGGGCTTTACAATGAGCAGTTCTTC.

This chain links TRBV21-1 with TRBJ1-4; TRBD1 is the table's D call, not checked against the DNA. TRBV21-1 is flagged as a pseudogene. The CDR3 runs 16 residues. The CDR3 sequence is CASSSPSAGGNEKLFF. The CDR3 DNA sequence: TGTGCCAGCAGCTCCCCCTCGGCAGGGGGCAATGAAAAACTGTTTTTT.

J is TRBJ2-7 and V is TRBV7-9; TRBD2 agrees at 7 bases. Germline values: CDR1 SEHNR, CDR2 FQNEAQ (reference sequence). J gave up 7 bases and V 5 bases, and 14 bases lay outside the gene matches. CDR3 length equals 15 residues. CDR3 sequence: CASSLPLGRAREQYF. The CDR3 DNA reads as TGTGCCAGCAGCCTCCCCTTGGGGAGGGCCAGGGAGCAGTACTTC.

J is TRBJ2-7 and V is TRBV20-1; possible D gene TRBD2, 6 bases. The V gene lost 4 bases and the J gene lost 0 bases, with 13 bases spanning the gap. This CDR3 is 14 amino acids long. The V gene's germline CDR1 is DFQATT and CDR2 SNEGSKA (reference sequence). The CDR3 bases are TGCAGTGCTACCCGGGACGGGAGCTCCTACGAGCAGTACTTC. Translated, it gives CSATRDGSSYEQYF.